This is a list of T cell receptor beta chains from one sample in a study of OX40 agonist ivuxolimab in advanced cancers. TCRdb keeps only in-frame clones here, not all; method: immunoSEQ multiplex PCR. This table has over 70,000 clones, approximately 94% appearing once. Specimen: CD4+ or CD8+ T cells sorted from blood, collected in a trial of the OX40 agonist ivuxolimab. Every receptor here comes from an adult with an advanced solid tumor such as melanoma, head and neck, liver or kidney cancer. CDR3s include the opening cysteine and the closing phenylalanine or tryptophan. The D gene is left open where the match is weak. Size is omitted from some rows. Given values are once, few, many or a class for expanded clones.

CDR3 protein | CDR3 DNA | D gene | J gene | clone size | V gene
CASSLVGDFYEQYF | TGTGCCAGCAGCTTAGTGGGAGACTTTTACGAGCAGTACTTC | NA | TRBJ2-7 | NA | TRBV7-9
CASNQVGTDEQFF | TGCGCCAGCAACCAAGTGGGTACCGATGAGCAGTTCTTC | NA | TRBJ2-1 | once | TRBV4-3
CASGPTTGANSPLHF | TGTGCTAGTGGGCCAACAACGGGCGCAAATTCACCCCTCCACTTT | NA | TRBJ1-6 | NA | TRBV12-5
CASSRRTGEEEKLFF | TGTGCCAGCAGCCGTAGGACAGGGGAAGAGGAAAAACTGTTTTTT | TRBD1 | TRBJ1-4 | NA | TRBV7-9
CASSYSTDMPFSYEQYF | TGTGCCAGCAGCTACAGCACGGACATGCCGTTCTCCTACGAGCAGTACTTC | NA | TRBJ2-7 | once | TRBV7-8
CASSLGPRDQPQHF | TGTGCCAGCAGCTTAGGCCCCAGGGATCAGCCCCAGCATTTT | NA | TRBJ1-5 | NA | TRBV13
CASGDMPSTNEKLFF | TGTGCTAGTGGCGACATGCCGTCAACTAATGAAAAACTGTTTTTT | NA | TRBJ1-4 | NA | TRBV12-5
CATSRDATVGEQYF | TGTGCCACCAGCAGGGACGCTACAGTGGGCGAGCAGTACTTC | NA | TRBJ2-7 | NA | TRBV15
CASSSAGDRVQPQHF | TGTGCCAGCAGCTCGGCGGGGGATAGAGTTCAGCCCCAGCATTTT | NA | TRBJ1-5 | once | TRBV7-9
CASSYPTGELFF | TGTGCCAGCAGCTACCCCACCGGGGAGCTGTTTTTT | NA | TRBJ2-2 | NA | TRBV7-9
CASSIGGGAMNEQFF | TGTGCCAGTAGTATAGGTGGGGGGGCAATGAATGAGCAGTTCTTC | NA | TRBJ2-1 | NA | TRBV19
CASSSWGGRNTEAFF | TGTGCCAGCAGCTCCTGGGGGGGACGGAACACTGAAGCTTTCTTT | NA | TRBJ1-1 | once | TRBV7-3
CASSQTSGNTGELFF | TGTGCCAGCAGTCAGACTAGCGGGAACACCGGGGAGCTGTTTTTT | TRBD2 | TRBJ2-2 | NA | TRBV11-2
CASSPGDNEQFF | TGTGCCAGCAGCCCCGGGGACAATGAGCAGTTCTTC | NA | TRBJ2-1 | NA | TRBV2